A single T cell receptor (beta chain) is shown here with its context. The data were obtained in a study of T cells in localized non-small cell lung cancer. Repertoires were generated with immunoSEQ multiplex PCR, while TCRdb's copy carries only in-frame clones and drops some. Here the sample spans about 35,000 clones, 85% to 95% being singletons. This CDR3 is built from 16 residues. V trimming: 5 bases; J trimming: 8 bases; junction bases outside the gene matches: 13. The germline gives CDR1 MGHRA, CDR2 YSYEKL. This specimen consisted of peripheral blood mononuclear cells, obtained before any cancer treatment. The TCR was taken from a female donor aged 60 or older with stage II lung adenocarcinoma. This chain uses TRBV4-1 with TRBJ2-1; 9 bases agree with TRBD1. CDR3 sequence: CASSTYRTGARDEQFF. The CDR3 DNA follows: TGCGCCAGCAGCACCTATCGGACAGGGGCGAGAGATGAGCAGTTCTTC.